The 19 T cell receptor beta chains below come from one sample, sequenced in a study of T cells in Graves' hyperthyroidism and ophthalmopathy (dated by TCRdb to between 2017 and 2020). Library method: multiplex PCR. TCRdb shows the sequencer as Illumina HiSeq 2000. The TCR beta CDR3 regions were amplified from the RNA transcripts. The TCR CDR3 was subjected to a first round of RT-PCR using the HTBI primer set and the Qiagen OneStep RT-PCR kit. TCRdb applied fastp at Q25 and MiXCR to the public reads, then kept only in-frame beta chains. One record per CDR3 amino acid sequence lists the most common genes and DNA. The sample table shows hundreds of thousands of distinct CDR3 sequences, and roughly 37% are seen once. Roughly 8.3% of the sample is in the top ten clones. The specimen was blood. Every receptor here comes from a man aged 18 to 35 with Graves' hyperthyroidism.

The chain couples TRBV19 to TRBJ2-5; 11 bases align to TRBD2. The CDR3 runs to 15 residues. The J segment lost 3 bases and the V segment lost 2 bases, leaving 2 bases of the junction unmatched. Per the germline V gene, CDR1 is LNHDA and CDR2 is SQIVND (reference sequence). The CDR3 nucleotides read TGTGCCAGTAGTATACTAGCGGGGGGTAAAGAGACCCAGTACTTC. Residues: CASSILAGGKETQYF.

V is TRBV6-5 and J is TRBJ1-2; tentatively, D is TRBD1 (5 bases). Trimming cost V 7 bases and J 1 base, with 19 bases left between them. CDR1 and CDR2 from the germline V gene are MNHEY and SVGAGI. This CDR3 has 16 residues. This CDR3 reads CASTSRGRVINYGYTF. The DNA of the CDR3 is TGTGCCAGCACCTCGAGGGGTAGGGTGATTAACTATGGCTACACCTTC.

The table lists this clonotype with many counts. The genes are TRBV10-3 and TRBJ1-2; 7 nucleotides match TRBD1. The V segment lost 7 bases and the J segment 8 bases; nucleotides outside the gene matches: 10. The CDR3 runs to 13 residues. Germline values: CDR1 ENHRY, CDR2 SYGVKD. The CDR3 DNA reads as TGTGCCATCACTATGGACAGGCTCCACGGCTACACCTTC. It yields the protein CAITMDRLHGYTF.

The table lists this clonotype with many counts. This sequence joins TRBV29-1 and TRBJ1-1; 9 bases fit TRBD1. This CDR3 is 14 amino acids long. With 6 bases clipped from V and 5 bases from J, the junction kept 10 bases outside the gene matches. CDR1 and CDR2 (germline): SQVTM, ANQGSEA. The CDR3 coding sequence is TGCAGCGTAATGACAGGGGGTGGTTATACTGAAGCTTTCTTT. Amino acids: CSVMTGGGYTEAFF. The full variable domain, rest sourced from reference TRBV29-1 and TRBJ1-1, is SAVISQKPSRDICQRGTSLTIQCQVDSQVTMMFWYRQQPGQSLTLIATANQGSEATYESGFVIDKFPISRPNLTFSTLTVSNMSPEDSSIYLCSVMTGGGYTEAFFGQGTRLTVV.

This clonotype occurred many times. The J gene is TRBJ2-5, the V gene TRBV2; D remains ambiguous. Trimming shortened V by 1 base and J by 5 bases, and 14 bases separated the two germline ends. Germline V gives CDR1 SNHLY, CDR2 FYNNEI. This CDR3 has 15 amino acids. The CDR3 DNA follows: TGTGCCAGCAGTGAAGGCAGCTACCCACTGGAGACCCAGTACTTC. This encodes CASSEGSYPLETQYF.

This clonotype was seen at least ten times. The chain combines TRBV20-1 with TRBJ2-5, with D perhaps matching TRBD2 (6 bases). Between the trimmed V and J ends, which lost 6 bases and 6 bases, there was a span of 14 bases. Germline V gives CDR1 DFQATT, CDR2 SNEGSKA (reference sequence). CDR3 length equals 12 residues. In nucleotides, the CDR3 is TGCAGTGCGGATTCCGGGAGTAAGACCCAGTACTTC. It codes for CSADSGSKTQYF.

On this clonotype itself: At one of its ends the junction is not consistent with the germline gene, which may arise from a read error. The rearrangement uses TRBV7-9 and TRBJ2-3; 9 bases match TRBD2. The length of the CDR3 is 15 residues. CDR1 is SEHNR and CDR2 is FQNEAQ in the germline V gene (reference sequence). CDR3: CASSLGLAGSDTQYF. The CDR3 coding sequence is TGTGCTAGCAGCTTAGGGCTAGCGGGATCGGATACGCAGTATTTT.

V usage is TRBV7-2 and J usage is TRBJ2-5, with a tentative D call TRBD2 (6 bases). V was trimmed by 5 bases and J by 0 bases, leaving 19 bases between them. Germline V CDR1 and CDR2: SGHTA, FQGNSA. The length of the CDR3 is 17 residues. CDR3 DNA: TGTGCCAGCAGCCCTGGGCGGGGCGGAGGGTACCAAGAGACCCAGTACTTC. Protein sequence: CASSPGRGGGYQETQYF.

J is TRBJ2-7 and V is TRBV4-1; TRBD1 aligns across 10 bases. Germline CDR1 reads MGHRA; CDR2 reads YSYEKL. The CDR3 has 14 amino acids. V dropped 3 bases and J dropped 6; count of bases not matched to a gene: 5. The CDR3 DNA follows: TGCGCCAGCAGCCACGCGGGACAGGGGAGCGAGCAGTACTTC. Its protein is CASSHAGQGSEQYF.

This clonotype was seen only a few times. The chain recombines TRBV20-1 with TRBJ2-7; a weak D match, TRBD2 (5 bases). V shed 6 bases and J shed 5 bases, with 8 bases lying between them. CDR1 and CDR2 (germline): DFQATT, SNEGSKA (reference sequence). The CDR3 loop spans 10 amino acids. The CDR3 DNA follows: TGCAGTGCCCAGAGGGACGAGCAGTACTTC. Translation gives CSAQRDEQYF.

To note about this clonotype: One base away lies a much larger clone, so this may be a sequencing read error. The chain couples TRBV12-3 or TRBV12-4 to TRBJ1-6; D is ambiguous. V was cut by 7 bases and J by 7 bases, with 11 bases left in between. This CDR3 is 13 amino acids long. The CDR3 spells CASKGGGNSPLHF. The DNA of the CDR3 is TGTGCCAGCAAGGGAGGCGGGAATTCACCCCTCCACTTT.

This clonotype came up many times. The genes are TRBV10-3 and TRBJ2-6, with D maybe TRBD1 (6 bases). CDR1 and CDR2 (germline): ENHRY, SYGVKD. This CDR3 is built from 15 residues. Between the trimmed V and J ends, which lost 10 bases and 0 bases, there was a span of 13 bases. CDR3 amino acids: CATEPDSSGANVLTF. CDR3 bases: TGTGCCACCGAGCCGGACAGCTCTGGGGCCAACGTCCTGACTTTC.

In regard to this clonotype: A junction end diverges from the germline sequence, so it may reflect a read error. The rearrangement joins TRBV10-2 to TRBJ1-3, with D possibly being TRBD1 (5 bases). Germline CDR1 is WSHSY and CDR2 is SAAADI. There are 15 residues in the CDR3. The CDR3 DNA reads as TGCGCCAGCAGTACCGGGGCGTACTCTGGAAGCACCATATATTTT. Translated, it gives CASSTGAYSGSTIYF.

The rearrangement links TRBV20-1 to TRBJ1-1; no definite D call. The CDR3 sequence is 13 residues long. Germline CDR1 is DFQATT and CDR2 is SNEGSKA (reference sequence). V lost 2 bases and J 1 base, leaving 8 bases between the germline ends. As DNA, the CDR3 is TGCAGTGCTAGACTAGGACGGAACACTGAAGCTTTCTTT. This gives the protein CSARLGRNTEAFF.

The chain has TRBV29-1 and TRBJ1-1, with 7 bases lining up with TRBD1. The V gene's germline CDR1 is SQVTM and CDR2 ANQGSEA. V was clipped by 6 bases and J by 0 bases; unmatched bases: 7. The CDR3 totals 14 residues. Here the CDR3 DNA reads TGCAGCGTAAGGAGGGGGCATTTGAACACTGAAGCTTTCTTT. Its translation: CSVRRGHLNTEAFF.

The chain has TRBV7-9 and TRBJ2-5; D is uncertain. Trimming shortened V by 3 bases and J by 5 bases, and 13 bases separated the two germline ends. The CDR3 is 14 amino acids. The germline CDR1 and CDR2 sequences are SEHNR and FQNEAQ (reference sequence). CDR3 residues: CASSLTAPRETQYF. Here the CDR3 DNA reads TGTGCCAGCAGCTTGACGGCACCCCGGGAGACCCAGTACTTC.

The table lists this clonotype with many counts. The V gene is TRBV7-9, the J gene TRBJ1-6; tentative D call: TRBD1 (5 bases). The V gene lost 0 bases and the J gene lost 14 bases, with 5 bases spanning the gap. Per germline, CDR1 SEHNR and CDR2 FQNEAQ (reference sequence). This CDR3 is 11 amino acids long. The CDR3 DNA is TGTGCCAGCAGCTTAGCAGGGGCCCTCCACTTT. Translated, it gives CASSLAGALHF.

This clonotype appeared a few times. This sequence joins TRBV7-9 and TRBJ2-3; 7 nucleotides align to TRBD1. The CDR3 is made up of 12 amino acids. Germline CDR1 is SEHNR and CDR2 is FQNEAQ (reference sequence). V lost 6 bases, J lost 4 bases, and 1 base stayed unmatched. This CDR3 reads CASRGQPDTQYF. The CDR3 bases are TGTGCCAGCAGGGGACAGCCAGATACGCAGTATTTT.

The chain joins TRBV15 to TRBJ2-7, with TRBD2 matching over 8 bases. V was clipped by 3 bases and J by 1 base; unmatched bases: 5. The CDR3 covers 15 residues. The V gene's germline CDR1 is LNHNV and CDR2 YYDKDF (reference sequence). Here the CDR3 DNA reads TGTGCCACCAGCAGCTGGCGACTAGCGTCCTACGAGCAGTACTTC. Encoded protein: CATSSWRLASYEQYF.